The clone carrying this T cell receptor beta chain appeared a single time. As yet, its antigen is unknown. The data were taken from a study of cytomegalovirus exposure and HLA in healthy donors. Background on the study: One earlier analysis, a look at 180 million or so T cells, found more than 100 million unique TCR beta sequences.

The PCR employed 60 Vbeta primers together with 13 Jbeta primers. Assay: immunoSEQ multiplex PCR; the TCRdb copy retains only in-frame clones and omits some. The sample lists approximately 120,000 clones; over 65% were seen once. Germline loops: CDR1 ENHRY, CDR2 SYGVKD. CDR3 length: 15 residues. V shed 0 bases and J shed 0 bases, with 9 bases lying between them. Study-wide findings and caveats: Per published reports, the classifier diagnosed cytomegalovirus status with high specificity and sensitivity. Most CMV-associated TCR beta chains appeared HLA-restricted in a later analysis.

The chain joins TRBV10-3 to TRBJ2-7; D not certain. The clonotype originates from a man aged 50-60 years in good health and CMV-seronegative. Sequences were obtained from PBMCs. The CDR3 protein is CAISESSQSSYEQYF. The CDR3 region has the DNA TGTGCCATCAGTGAGTCGAGTCAAAGCTCCTACGAGCAGTACTTC.